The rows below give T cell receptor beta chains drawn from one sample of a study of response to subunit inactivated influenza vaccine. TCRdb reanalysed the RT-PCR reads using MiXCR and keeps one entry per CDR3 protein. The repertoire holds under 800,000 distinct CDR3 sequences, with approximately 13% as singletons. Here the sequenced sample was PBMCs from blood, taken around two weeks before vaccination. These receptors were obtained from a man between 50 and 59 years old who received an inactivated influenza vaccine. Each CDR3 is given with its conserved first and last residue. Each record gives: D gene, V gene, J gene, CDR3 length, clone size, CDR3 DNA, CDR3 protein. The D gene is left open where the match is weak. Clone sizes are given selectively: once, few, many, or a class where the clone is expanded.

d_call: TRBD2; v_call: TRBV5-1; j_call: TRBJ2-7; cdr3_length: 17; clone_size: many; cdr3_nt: TGCGCCAGCAGCCCTATTATGACTAGCGGGGATTCCTACGAGCAGTACTTC; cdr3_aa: CASSPIMTSGDSYEQYF
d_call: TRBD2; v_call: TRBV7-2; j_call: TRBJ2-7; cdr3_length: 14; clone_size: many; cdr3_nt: TGTGCCAGCAGCCCGGGACTAGAGACCTACGAGCAGTACTTC; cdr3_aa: CASSPGLETYEQYF
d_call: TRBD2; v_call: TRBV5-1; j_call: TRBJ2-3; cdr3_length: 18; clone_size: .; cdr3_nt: TGCGCCAGCAGCTGGGGACTAGCGGGGACGACATACACAGATACGCAGTATTTT; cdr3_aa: CASSWGLAGTTYTDTQYF
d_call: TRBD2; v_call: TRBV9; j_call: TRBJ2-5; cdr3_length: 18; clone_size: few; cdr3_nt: TGTGCCAGCAGCGTTGGACTAGCGGGAGGGGTTTTGCAAGAGACCCAGTACTTC; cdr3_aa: CASSVGLAGGVLQETQYF
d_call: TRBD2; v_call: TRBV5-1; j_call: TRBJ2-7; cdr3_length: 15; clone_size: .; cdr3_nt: TGTGCCAGCAGTTCCGGGACTAGCGGATCCTACGAGCAGTACTTC; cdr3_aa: CASSSGTSGSYEQYF
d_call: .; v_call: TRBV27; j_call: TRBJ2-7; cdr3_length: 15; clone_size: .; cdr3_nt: TGTGCCAGCAGTTTCAGCGCCGGGGGCTCCTACGAGCAGTACTTC; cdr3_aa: CASSFSAGGSYEQYF
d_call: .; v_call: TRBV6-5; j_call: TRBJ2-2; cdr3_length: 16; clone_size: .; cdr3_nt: TGTGCCAGCAGTTACGGCGGGAATTTAATAACCGGGGAGCTGTTTTTT; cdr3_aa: CASSYGGNLITGELFF
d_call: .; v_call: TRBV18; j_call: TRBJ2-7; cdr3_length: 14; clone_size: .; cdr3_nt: TGTGCCAGCTCACCACCGGGCTCCTTTTACGAGCAGTACTTC; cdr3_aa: CASSPPGSFYEQYF
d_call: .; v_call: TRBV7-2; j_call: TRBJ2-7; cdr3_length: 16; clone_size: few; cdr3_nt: TGTGCCAGCAGCTTACGAGGACAGGGAGGGTTCAACGAGCAGTACTTC; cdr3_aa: CASSLRGQGGFNEQYF
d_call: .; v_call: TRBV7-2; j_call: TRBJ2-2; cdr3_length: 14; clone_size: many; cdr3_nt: TGTGCCAGCAGCTTAGCTCAGGTGGTTGGGGAGCTGTTTTTT; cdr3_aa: CASSLAQVVGELFF
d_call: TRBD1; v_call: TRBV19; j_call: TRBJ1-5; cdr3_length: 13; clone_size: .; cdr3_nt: TGTGCCAGTAGGGGACAGATAAATCAGCCCCAGCATTTT; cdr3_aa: CASRGQINQPQHF
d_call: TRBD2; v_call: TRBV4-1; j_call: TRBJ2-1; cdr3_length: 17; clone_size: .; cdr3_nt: TGCGCCAGCAGCCAAGCTTTTGGCGGGAGCTCCTACAATGAGCAGTTCTTC; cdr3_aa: CASSQAFGGSSYNEQFF
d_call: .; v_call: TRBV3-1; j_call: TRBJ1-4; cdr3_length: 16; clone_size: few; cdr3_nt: TGTGCCAGCAGCCAAATGGCAGGACCCTATAATGAAAAACTGTTTTTT; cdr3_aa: CASSQMAGPYNEKLFF
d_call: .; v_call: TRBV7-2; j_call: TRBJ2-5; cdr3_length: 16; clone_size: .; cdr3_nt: TGTGCCAGCAGCTTAGGGAACACGGGTTATGGAGAGACCCAGTACTTC; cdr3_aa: CASSLGNTGYGETQYF
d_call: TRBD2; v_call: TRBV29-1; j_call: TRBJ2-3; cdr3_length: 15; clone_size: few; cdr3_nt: TGCAGCGTCGACTCCCAGCGGGGGAACACAGATACGCAGTATTTT; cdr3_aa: CSVDSQRGNTDTQYF
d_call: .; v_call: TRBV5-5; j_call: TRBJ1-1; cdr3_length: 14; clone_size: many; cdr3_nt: TGTGCCAGCAGCTTCCGGGACACATACACTGAAGCTTTCTTT; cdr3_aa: CASSFRDTYTEAFF
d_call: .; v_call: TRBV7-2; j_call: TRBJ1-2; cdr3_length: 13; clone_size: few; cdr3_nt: TGTGCCAGCAGCCTGGAAGGCCTCTTGGGCTACACCTTC; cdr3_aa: CASSLEGLLGYTF
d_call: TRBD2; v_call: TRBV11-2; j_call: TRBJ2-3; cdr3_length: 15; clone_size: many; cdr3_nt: TGTGCCAGCAGCCGACTAGCCCGGACGACAGATACGCAGTATTTT; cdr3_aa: CASSRLARTTDTQYF
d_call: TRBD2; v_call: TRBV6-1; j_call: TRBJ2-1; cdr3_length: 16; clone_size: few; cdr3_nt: TGTGCCAGCAGGACTAGCGGGCTATACACTGGTAATGAGCAGTTCTTC; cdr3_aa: CASRTSGLYTGNEQFF
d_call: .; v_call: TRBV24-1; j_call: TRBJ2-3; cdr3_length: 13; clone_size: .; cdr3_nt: TGTGCCACCAGAGCACAAAGCACAGATACGCAGTATTTT; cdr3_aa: CATRAQSTDTQYF
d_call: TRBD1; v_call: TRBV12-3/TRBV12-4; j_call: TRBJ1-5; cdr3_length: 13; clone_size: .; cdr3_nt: TGTGCCAGCGGACAGGCCCTTTATCAGCCCCAGCATTTT; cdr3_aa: CASGQALYQPQHF
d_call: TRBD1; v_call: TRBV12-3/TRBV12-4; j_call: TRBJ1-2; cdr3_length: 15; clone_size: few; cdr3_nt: TGTGCCAGCACCAACCTACAGGGGAGGAAGGATGGCTACACCTTC; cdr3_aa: CASTNLQGRKDGYTF
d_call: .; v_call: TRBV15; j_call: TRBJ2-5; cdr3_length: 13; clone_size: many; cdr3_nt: TGTGCCTCCCGGAGGGGAACACAAGAGACCCAGTACTTC; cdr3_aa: CASRRGTQETQYF
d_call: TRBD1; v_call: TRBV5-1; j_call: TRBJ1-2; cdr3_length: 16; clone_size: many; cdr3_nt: TGCGCCAGCAGCTTGGTCTCAGGGGGCCATGACTATGGCTACACCTTC; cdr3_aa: CASSLVSGGHDYGYTF